The 31 T cell receptor beta chains below were found in one sample sequenced in a study of radiation and T cells in renal cell carcinoma. Time point specified: blood 4 weeks post-SBRT, at nephrectomy. Treatment given: 15 Gy SBRT to primary tumor, nephrectomy 4 weeks later. Sequenced by immunoSEQ multiplex PCR; TCRdb stores in-frame clones only, minus some. The table shows about 77,000 clones, with less than 85% occurring only once. The source material was blood, sampled from a patient whose treatment included radiotherapy and nephrectomy. The receptors come from a woman aged 60-70 years with renal cell carcinoma.

The chain links TRBV27 to TRBJ2-7, with 9 bases lining up with TRBD2. The J segment lost 5 bases and the V segment lost 3 bases, leaving 5 bases of the junction unmatched. The CDR3 length is 14 residues. Germline assignment: CDR1 MNHEY and CDR2 SMNVEV (reference sequence). The CDR3 region has the DNA TGTGCCAGCAGTTTGATAGCGGGAGAAAACGAGCAGTACTTC. Encoded protein: CASSLIAGENEQYF.

V and J are TRBV10-1 and TRBJ2-7; D ambiguous. Germline values: CDR1 WNHNN, CDR2 SYGVQD (reference sequence). This CDR3 has 15 residues. V gave up 2 bases and J gave up 0 bases, with 11 bases separating them. CDR3 amino acids: CASSEGVGSSYEQYF. The CDR3 coding sequence is TGCGCCAGCAGTGAGGGGGTAGGCAGCTCCTACGAGCAGTACTTC.

The rearrangement joins TRBV5-1 to TRBJ2-1; 14 bases align to TRBD2. V lost 4 bases and J lost 8; bases outside the gene matches: 5. Germline CDR1 and CDR2: SGHRS and YFSETQ. This CDR3 spans 15 amino acids. CDR3 loop: CASSMLTSGGDEQFF. The CDR3 DNA reads as TGCGCCAGCAGCATGCTGACTAGCGGGGGGGATGAGCAGTTCTTC.

The chain joins TRBV19 to TRBJ1-2; TRBD1 might be the D (6 bases). This CDR3 is 13 amino acids long. V gave up 9 bases and J gave up 5 bases, with 16 bases separating them. Germline CDR1 and CDR2: LNHDA and SQIVND (reference sequence). The CDR3 bases are TGTGCCAGCACGGGACACATACTTTATGGCTACACCTTC. Its protein product is CASTGHILYGYTF.

The CDR3 spells CASSPNYNEQFF. For the CDR3, the DNA is TGTGCCAGCAGTCCTAACTACAATGAGCAGTTCTTC. The genes are TRBV27 and TRBJ2-1; no definite D call. The CDR3 sequence is 12 residues long. Per germline, CDR1 MNHEY and CDR2 SMNVEV (reference sequence). Trimming cost V 5 bases and J 3 bases, with 5 bases left between them.

The chain combines TRBV28 with TRBJ2-7; the match to TRBD2 covers 8 bases. Germline V gene sequence: CDR1 MDHEN, CDR2 SYDVKM. V shed 6 bases, J shed 5 bases, and the junction held 6 bases outside the gene matches. The CDR3 has 13 residues. The CDR3 spells CASRPGGPDEQYF. CDR3 bases: TGTGCCAGCAGGCCGGGAGGGCCCGACGAGCAGTACTTC.

This clone was counted once. The genes are TRBV25-1 and TRBJ2-2; D uncertain. V was trimmed by 6 bases and J by 9 bases, leaving 8 bases between them. The CDR3 loop spans 11 amino acids. Germline V lookup: CDR1 MGHDK, CDR2 SYGVNS. The CDR3 here is CASSNIRELFF. The CDR3 DNA reads as TGTGCCAGCAGCAACATCAGGGAGCTGTTTTTT.

V gene TRBV5-8 combines with J gene TRBJ2-7, with 9 bases that match TRBD1. Germline loops: CDR1 SGHTS, CDR2 YDEGEE. The V gene end was trimmed by 4 bases and the J gene end by 3 bases; junction bases not matched to a gene: 8. The CDR3 runs 15 residues. CDR3 amino acids: CASSGFGTGIYEQYF. Here the CDR3 DNA reads TGTGCCAGCAGCGGGTTCGGGACAGGGATCTACGAGCAGTACTTC.

The genes are TRBV7-2 and TRBJ2-6; D perhaps matches TRBD2 (5 bases). Germline assignment: CDR1 SGHTA and CDR2 FQGNSA. This CDR3 contains 17 residues. The V and J ends lost 0 bases and 7 bases respectively, with 16 bases between them. CDR3 nucleotide sequence: TGTGCCAGCAGCTTAGCGCCCCTCCTCCGGGGAGCCAACGTCCTGACTTTC. Translated: CASSLAPLLRGANVLTF.

In its sample, this clone was seen once. This chain joins TRBV28 and TRBJ2-7; possibly TRBD2 for D (6 bases). Trimming took off 2 bases at V and 2 bases at J, with 13 bases between the two ends. Germline CDR1 is MDHEN and CDR2 is SYDVKM. The CDR3 covers 15 residues. The CDR3 DNA is TGTGCCAGCAGTTTACTCCGACTAGACCCCTACGAGCAGTACTTC. It is translated as CASSLLRLDPYEQYF.

The J gene is TRBJ2-3, the V gene TRBV19, with no clear D. The CDR3 is 13 residues long. From germline, CDR1 is LNHDA and CDR2 SQIVND (reference sequence). V was pared by 3 bases and J by 2 bases, with 6 bases between. CDR3 in DNA: TGTGCCAGTAGTATCGTCCACACAGATACGCAGTATTTT. Protein sequence: CASSIVHTDTQYF.

The CDR3 sequence is CASSPWGTGGYNEQFF. The CDR3 DNA reads TGTGCCAGCAGCCCCTGGGGGACAGGGGGCTACAATGAGCAGTTCTTC. The chain is built from TRBV7-9 and TRBJ2-1; 11 positions agree with TRBD1. The junction had 6 bases not matched to a gene; V was cut back by 5 bases and J by 3 bases. The CDR3 extends over 16 amino acids. The V gene's germline CDR1 is SEHNR and CDR2 FQNEAQ (reference sequence).

Regarding this clone: Other nucleotide sequences in the sample specify the same CDR3. V is TRBV5-1 and J is TRBJ2-7; no firm D call. CDR1 and CDR2 (germline): SGHRS, YFSETQ. The CDR3 extends over 13 amino acids. V was cut by 0 bases and J by 2 bases, with 6 bases left in between. The CDR3 sequence: CASSLDGAYEQYF. The CDR3 coding sequence is TGCGCCAGCAGCTTGGATGGGGCCTACGAGCAGTACTTC.

The gene calls are TRBV7-2 and TRBJ1-1; weak D call: TRBD1 (5 bases). V lost 5 bases and J 7 bases, leaving 11 bases between the germline ends. The CDR3 sequence is 12 residues long. Germline-derived CDR1 and CDR2 are SGHTA and FQGNSA. In nucleotides, the CDR3 is TGTGCCAGCAGCCAATCGGGGCTTGAAGCTTTCTTT. Its translation: CASSQSGLEAFF.

The chain uses TRBV19 and TRBJ1-1; 7 bases align to TRBD1. The CDR3 runs to 14 residues. Germline-derived CDR1 and CDR2 are LNHDA and SQIVND (reference sequence). The trim removed 3 bases at V and 4 bases at J, leaving 5 bases unmatched. The CDR3 DNA reads TGTGCCAGTAGTATGCACCAGGGGGGCACTGAAGCTTTCTTT. Protein product: CASSMHQGGTEAFF.

The count of this clone is one. The chain combines TRBV19 with TRBJ1-2, with 8 positions matching TRBD1. This CDR3 spans 15 amino acids. J gave up 1 base and V 5 bases, and 6 bases lay outside the gene matches. Germline lookup yields CDR1 LNHDA and CDR2 SQIVND (reference sequence). Here the CDR3 reads CASSPGQEFNYGYTF. The DNA for the CDR3 is TGTGCCAGTAGTCCGGGACAGGAGTTTAACTATGGCTACACCTTC.

V usage is TRBV11-2 and J usage is TRBJ1-1; D is possibly TRBD1 (6 bases). Germline V gene lookup returns CDR1 SGHAT and CDR2 FQNNGV. CDR3 length equals 15 residues. V dropped 1 base and J dropped 4 bases, with 13 bases sitting between them. The CDR3 DNA reads TGTGCCAGCAGCTTAGGTTGGGGGCAAGGCACTGAAGCTTTCTTT. Its translation: CASSLGWGQGTEAFF.

CDR3 sequence: CASSGVNSNQPQHF. The DNA for the CDR3 is TGTGCCAGCAGCGGGGTGAATAGCAATCAGCCCCAGCATTTT. This chain connects TRBV9 to TRBJ1-5; no definite D call. This CDR3 spans 14 amino acids. The germline V gene encodes CDR1 SGDLS and CDR2 YYNGEE. Trimming cost V 3 bases and J 0 bases, with 7 bases left between them.

The chain links TRBV9 to TRBJ2-1; 10 nucleotides match TRBD2. The CDR3 runs to 16 residues. J lost 8 bases, V lost 0 bases, and 8 bases had no gene match. CDR1 is SGDLS, CDR2 YYNGEE, per germline. The CDR3 DNA reads as TGTGCCAGCAGCGTAGGGCAAAGCGGGAGGGCCTATGAGCAGTTCTTC. Amino acids: CASSVGQSGRAYEQFF.

The chain links TRBV9 to TRBJ1-5, with D unclear. V was cut by 3 bases and J by 4 bases, with 8 bases left in between. Germline V CDR1 and CDR2: SGDLS, YYNGEE. The CDR3 consists of 13 residues. In DNA form, the CDR3 reads TGTGCCAGCAGCGGATGGAGTAATCAGCCCCAGCATTTT. Protein product: CASSGWSNQPQHF.

The chain links TRBV11-2 to TRBJ2-7; D call uncertain. Germline V gives CDR1 SGHAT, CDR2 FQNNGV. Trimming removed 0 bases from V and 2 bases from J, with 8 bases in between. The CDR3 contains 14 residues. CDR3 sequence (DNA): TGTGCCAGCAGCTTAGAACGATTAACCTACGAGCAGTACTTC. The encoded protein is CASSLERLTYEQYF.

This sequence joins TRBV7-2 and TRBJ2-5, with D hard to call. V lost 1 base, J lost 3 bases, and 6 bases lay in between. In germline, CDR1 is SGHTA, CDR2 FQGNSA. The CDR3 extends over 13 amino acids. The CDR3 DNA reads as TGTGCCAGCAGCTTAGGCCTAGAAGAGACCCAGTACTTC. As protein: CASSLGLEETQYF.

The rearrangement uses TRBV5-1 and TRBJ2-4; the match to TRBD1 covers 7 bases. V trimming: 0 bases; J trimming: 6 bases; junction bases outside the gene matches: 3. The CDR3 runs 14 residues. The germline CDR1 and CDR2 sequences are SGHRS and YFSETQ. CDR3 sequence: CASSLEGGLNIQYF. The CDR3 DNA follows: TGCGCCAGCAGCTTGGAAGGGGGCTTAAACATTCAGTACTTC. Combining the CDR3 with reference TRBV5-1 and TRBJ2-4 gives the whole variable domain KAGVTQTPRYLIKTRGQQVTLSCSPISGHRSVSWYQQTPGQGLQFLFEYFSETQRNKGNFPGRFSGRQFSNSRSEMNVSTLELGDSALYLCASSLEGGLNIQYFGAGTRLSVL.

This clone was seen only once. This chain joins TRBV28 and TRBJ1-4, with 12 bases lining up with TRBD1. This CDR3 spans 17 amino acids. Per germline, CDR1 MDHEN and CDR2 SYDVKM. V shed 4 bases and J 2 bases; nucleotides not matched to a gene: 5. The CDR3 protein is CASSSGQGAQTNEKLFF. In DNA, the CDR3 is TGTGCCAGCAGTTCGGGACAGGGGGCGCAGACTAATGAAAAACTGTTTTTT.

The J gene is TRBJ2-3, the V gene TRBV19; 11 bases map to TRBD1. There are 15 residues in the CDR3. Trimming cost V 8 bases and J 2 bases; bases outside gene matches: 6. CDR1 and CDR2 from the germline V gene are LNHDA and SQIVND (reference sequence). CDR3 sequence (DNA): TGTGCCAGTTCCGGGACAGGGGGTTTCACAGATACGCAGTATTTT. Translation gives CASSGTGGFTDTQYF.

The chain combines TRBV7-2 with TRBJ2-5, with D perhaps matching TRBD1 (8 bases). V dropped 5 bases and J dropped 3 bases, with 19 bases sitting between them. The CDR3 consists of 16 residues. Germline V gene sequence: CDR1 SGHTA, CDR2 FQGNSA. The CDR3, as DNA: TGTGCCAGCAGCCTAAGACAGGGGAGGGGTGAAGAGACCCAGTACTTC. Translated, it gives CASSLRQGRGEETQYF.

The CDR3 coding sequence is TGTGCCAGCAGGGACTTGAGGGGGGACACCGGGGAGCTGTTTTTT. This gives the protein CASRDLRGDTGELFF. The chain combines TRBV11-2 with TRBJ2-2; D may correspond to TRBD1 or TRBD2 (6 bases each). The germline V and J ends were trimmed by 6 bases and 3 bases, with 14 bases remaining between them. Germline V gene lookup returns CDR1 SGHAT and CDR2 FQNNGV. This CDR3 has 15 amino acids.

This chain uses TRBV11-3 with TRBJ2-3; 13 bases align to TRBD2. V lost 6 bases to trimming and J lost 3 bases; unmatched junction nucleotides: 6. The CDR3 contains 16 residues. CDR1 is SGHNT and CDR2 is YENEEA in the germline V gene. CDR3 residues: CASRNPGLAGTDTQYF. For the CDR3, the DNA is TGTGCCAGCAGGAACCCGGGACTAGCGGGAACAGATACGCAGTATTTT.

The gene calls are TRBV13 and TRBJ1-4, with TRBD1 identical over 7 bases. Germline values: CDR1 PRHDT, CDR2 FYEKMQ (reference sequence). The CDR3 has 14 amino acids. Trimming at V came to 3 bases and at J to 2 bases, leaving 0 bases not matched to a gene. The CDR3 DNA reads as TGTGCCAGCAGCTTGGGACAGACTAATGAAAAACTGTTTTTT. It codes for CASSLGQTNEKLFF.

The chain employs TRBV6-1 and TRBJ1-1, with D perhaps matching TRBD1 (6 bases). There are 14 residues in the CDR3. The ends were cut back, 5 bases at V and 1 base at J, with 11 bases in the middle. Germline CDR1 is MNHNS and CDR2 is SASEGT. The CDR3 sequence is CASSKQGKNTEAFF. The DNA for the CDR3 is TGTGCCAGCAGTAAACAGGGAAAGAACACTGAAGCTTTCTTT.

In this sample, this clone turned up once. The chain carries TRBV9 and TRBJ2-2, with 10 bases that match TRBD2. The CDR3 loop spans 15 amino acids. Germline CDR1 and CDR2: SGDLS and YYNGEE. V lost 5 bases and J lost 4; bases outside the gene matches: 5. The CDR3 loop reads CASSGLAGVTGELFF. The CDR3, as DNA: TGTGCCAGCAGTGGTCTAGCGGGAGTCACCGGGGAGCTGTTTTTT.